Shown below are 8 T cell receptor beta chains from a single sample sequenced in a study of blood T cells in healthy people across ages. A sample-barcoded 5' primer and a J-beta primer mix were used in a second PCR of about 7 to 12 cycles. In TCRdb, the 5' RACE reads were re-called with MiXCR into one record per CDR3 protein. This table holds roughly 1.7 million distinct CDR3 sequences, about 35% found once. The sequencing input was blood. The receptors shown here come from a woman in her 30s in good health.

For this clonotype: The junction and the germline gene differ at one end; a read error may be behind it. CDR3 nucleotides: TGTGTCAGCAGTTACTCCTTTTCCTACGAGCAGTACTTC. Protein sequence: CVSSYSFSYEQYF. The chain employs TRBV6-2 or TRBV6-3 and TRBJ2-7; D is undetermined. This CDR3 is 13 amino acids long. Germline assignment: CDR1 MNHEY and CDR2 SVGEGT.

This chain uses TRBV3-1 with TRBJ2-1, with D perhaps matching TRBD2 (5 bases). Per the germline V gene, CDR1 is LGHDT and CDR2 is YNNKEL (reference sequence). Trimming removed 4 bases at V and 4 bases at J, with 11 bases between. The CDR3 is made up of 14 amino acids. CDR3 bases: TGTGCCAGCAGCCGTCTAGCCCGATACAATGAGCAGTTCTTC. It specifies CASSRLARYNEQFF.

The table lists this clonotype with a few counts. V is TRBV28 and J is TRBJ2-3, with 7 bases aligning to TRBD1. J was trimmed by 1 base and V by 7 bases; bases with no gene match: 5. CDR3 length equals 14 residues. CDR1 is MDHEN, CDR2 SYDVKM, per germline. This CDR3 is CASKGAGGTDTQYF. In DNA form, the CDR3 reads TGTGCCAGCAAGGGGGCAGGTGGCACAGATACGCAGTATTTT.

The chain joins TRBV6-2 or TRBV6-3 to TRBJ2-2; TRBD1 is a possible D gene (6 bases). V was pared by 2 bases and J by 0 bases, with 13 bases between. The CDR3 extends over 17 amino acids. Germline-derived CDR1 and CDR2 are MNHEY and SVGEGT. The CDR3 region is CASSYESTGANTGELFF. The CDR3 DNA sequence: TGTGCCAGCAGTTACGAGTCGACAGGCGCGAACACCGGGGAGCTGTTTTTT.

This clonotype was recorded many times. The V gene is TRBV4-1, the J gene TRBJ2-7; D perhaps matches TRBD2 (5 bases). Trimming took 4 bases from V and 6 from J, leaving 19 bases between them. Per germline, CDR1 MGHRA and CDR2 YSYEKL. The CDR3 has 15 amino acids. CDR3 region: CASSPDPRGSSEQYF. CDR3 nucleotide sequence: TGCGCCAGCAGCCCAGACCCCAGAGGGAGTTCCGAGCAGTACTTC.

This clonotype was seen a few times. V is TRBV6-1 and J is TRBJ2-3; D might be TRBD1 (6 bases). The germline V gene encodes CDR1 MNHNS and CDR2 SASEGT. There are 15 residues in the CDR3. The V and J ends lost 7 bases and 0 bases respectively, with 14 bases between them. In DNA form, the CDR3 reads TGTGCCAGCACCGAGAGAGGACAGAGCACAGATACGCAGTATTTT. Amino acid sequence: CASTERGQSTDTQYF.

This clonotype came up many times. The rearrangement links TRBV15 to TRBJ2-5; D possibly corresponds to TRBD2 (6 bases). The CDR3 covers 15 residues. The V end was cut by 2 bases, the J end by 1 base, with 11 bases between. The V gene's germline CDR1 is LNHNV and CDR2 YYDKDF (reference sequence). CDR3 DNA: TGTGCCACCAGCAGACCGCTGGGGGGCCAAGAGACCCAGTACTTC. Its protein product is CATSRPLGGQETQYF.

The genes are TRBV15 and TRBJ2-5, with D hard to call. CDR3 size: 15 residues. Per the germline V gene, CDR1 is LNHNV and CDR2 is YYDKDF (reference sequence). Deletions cut 1 base from V and 3 bases from J, with 12 bases between. The chain's CDR3 is CATSRVGSYEETQYF. Here the CDR3 DNA reads TGTGCCACCAGCAGAGTTGGCTCCTACGAAGAGACCCAGTACTTC. Combining the CDR3 with reference TRBV15 and TRBJ2-5 gives the whole variable domain DAMVIQNPRYQVTQFGKPVTLSCSQTLNHNVMYWYQQKSSQAPKLLFHYYDKDFNNEADTPDNFQSRRPNTSFCFLDIRSPGLGDTAMYLCATSRVGSYEETQYFGPGTRLLVL.